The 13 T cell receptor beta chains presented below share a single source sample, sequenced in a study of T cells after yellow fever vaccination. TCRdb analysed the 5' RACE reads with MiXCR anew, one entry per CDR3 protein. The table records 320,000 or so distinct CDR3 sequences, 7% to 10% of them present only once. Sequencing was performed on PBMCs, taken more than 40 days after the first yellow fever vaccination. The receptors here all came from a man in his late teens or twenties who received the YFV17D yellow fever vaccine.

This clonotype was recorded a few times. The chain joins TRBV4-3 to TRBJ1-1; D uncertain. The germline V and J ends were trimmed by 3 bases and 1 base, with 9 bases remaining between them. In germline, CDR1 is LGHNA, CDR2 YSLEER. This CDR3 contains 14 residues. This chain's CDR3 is CASSHTGPNTEAFF. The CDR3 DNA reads TGCGCCAGCAGCCACACCGGACCGAACACTGAAGCTTTCTTT.

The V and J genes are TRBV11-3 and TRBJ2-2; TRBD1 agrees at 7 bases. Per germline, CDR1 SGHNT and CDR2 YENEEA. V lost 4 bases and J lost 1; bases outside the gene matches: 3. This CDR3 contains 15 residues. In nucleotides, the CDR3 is TGTGCCAGCAGCTCCCGACAGGGGAACACCGGGGAGCTGTTTTTT. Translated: CASSSRQGNTGELFF.

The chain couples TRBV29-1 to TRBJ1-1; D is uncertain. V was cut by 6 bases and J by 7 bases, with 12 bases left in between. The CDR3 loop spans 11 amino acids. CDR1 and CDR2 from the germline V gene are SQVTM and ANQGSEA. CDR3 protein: CSVATGDEAFF. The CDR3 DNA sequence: TGCAGCGTCGCAACCGGGGATGAAGCTTTCTTT.

The CDR3 region is CASKILGLPEQYF. As DNA, the CDR3 is TGTGCCAGCAAAATTCTAGGCCTGCCCGAGCAGTACTTC. V usage is TRBV12-3 or TRBV12-4 and J usage is TRBJ2-7; no definite D call. The V and J ends lost 7 bases and 6 bases respectively, with 16 bases between them. The CDR3 is 13 amino acids.

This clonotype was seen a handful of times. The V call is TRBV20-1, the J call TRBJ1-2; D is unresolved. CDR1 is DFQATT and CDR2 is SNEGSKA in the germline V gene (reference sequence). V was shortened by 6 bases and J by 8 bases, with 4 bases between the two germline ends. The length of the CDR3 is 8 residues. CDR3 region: CSAEGYTF. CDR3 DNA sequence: TGCAGTGCGGAGGGCTACACCTTC.

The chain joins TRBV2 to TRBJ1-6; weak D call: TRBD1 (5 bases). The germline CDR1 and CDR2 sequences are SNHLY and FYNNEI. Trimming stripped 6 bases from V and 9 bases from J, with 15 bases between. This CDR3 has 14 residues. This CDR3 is CASRGDLMGSPLHF. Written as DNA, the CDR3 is TGTGCCAGCAGGGGGGACCTAATGGGTTCACCCCTCCACTTT.

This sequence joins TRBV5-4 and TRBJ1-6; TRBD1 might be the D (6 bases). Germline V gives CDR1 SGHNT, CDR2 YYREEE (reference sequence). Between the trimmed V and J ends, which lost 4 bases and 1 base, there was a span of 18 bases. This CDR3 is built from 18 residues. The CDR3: CASSGPSGGASYNSPLHF. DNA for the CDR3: TGTGCCAGCAGCGGACCCTCGGGGGGCGCGTCCTATAATTCACCCCTCCACTTT. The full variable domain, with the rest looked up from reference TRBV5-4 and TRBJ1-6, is ETGVTQSPTHLIKTRGQQVTLRCSSQSGHNTVSWYQQALGQGPQFIFQYYREEENGRGNFPPRFSGLQFPNYSSELNVNALELDDSALYLCASSGPSGGASYNSPLHFGNGTRLTVT.

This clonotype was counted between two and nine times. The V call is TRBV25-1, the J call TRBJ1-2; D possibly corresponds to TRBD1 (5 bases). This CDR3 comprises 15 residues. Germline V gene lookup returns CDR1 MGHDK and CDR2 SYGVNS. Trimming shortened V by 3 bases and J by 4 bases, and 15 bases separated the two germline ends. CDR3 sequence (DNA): TGTGCCAGCAGTGACCGCTTGGGGGAAATCTATGGCTACACCTTC. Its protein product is CASSDRLGEIYGYTF.

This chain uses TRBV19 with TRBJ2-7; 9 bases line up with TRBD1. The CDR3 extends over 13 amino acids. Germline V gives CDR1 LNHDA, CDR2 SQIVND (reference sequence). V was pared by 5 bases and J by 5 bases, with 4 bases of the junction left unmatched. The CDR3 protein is CASSYRGPDEQYF. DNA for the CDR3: TGTGCCAGTAGTTACAGGGGGCCCGACGAGCAGTACTTC.

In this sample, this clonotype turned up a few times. CDR3 coding DNA: TGCGCCAGCAGGAAGGGTGGGCCTGCGGTCGAGACCCAGTACTTC. It encodes CASRKGGPAVETQYF. J is TRBJ2-5 and V is TRBV5-1, with D unresolved. The CDR3 loop spans 15 amino acids. CDR1 and CDR2 from the germline V gene are SGHRS and YFSETQ. V gave up 5 bases and J gave up 5 bases, with 19 bases separating them.

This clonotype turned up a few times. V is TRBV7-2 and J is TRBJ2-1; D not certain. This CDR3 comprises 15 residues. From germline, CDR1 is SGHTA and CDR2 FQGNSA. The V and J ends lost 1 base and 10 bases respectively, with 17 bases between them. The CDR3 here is CASSLDPRFPREQFF. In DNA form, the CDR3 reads TGTGCCAGCAGCTTAGATCCTCGTTTTCCCAGGGAGCAGTTCTTC.

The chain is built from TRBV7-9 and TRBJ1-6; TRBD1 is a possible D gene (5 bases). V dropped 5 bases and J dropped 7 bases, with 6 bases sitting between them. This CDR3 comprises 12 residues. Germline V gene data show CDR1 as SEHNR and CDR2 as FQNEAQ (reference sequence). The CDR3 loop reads CASSRDNSPLHF. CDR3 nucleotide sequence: TGTGCCAGCAGCCGGGACAATTCACCCCTCCACTTT.

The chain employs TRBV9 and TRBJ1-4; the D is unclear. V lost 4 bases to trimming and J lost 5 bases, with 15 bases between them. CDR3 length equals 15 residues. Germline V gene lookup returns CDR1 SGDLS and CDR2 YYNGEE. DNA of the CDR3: TGTGCCAGCAGCTTAGAGGTGGCTTCCAATGAAAAACTGTTTTTT. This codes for CASSLEVASNEKLFF. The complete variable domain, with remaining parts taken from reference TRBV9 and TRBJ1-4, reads DSGVTQTPKHLITATGQRVTLRCSPRSGDLSVYWYQQSLDQGLQFLIQYYNGEERAKGNILERFSAQQFPDLHSELNLSSLELGDSALYFCASSLEVASNEKLFFGSGTQLSVL.